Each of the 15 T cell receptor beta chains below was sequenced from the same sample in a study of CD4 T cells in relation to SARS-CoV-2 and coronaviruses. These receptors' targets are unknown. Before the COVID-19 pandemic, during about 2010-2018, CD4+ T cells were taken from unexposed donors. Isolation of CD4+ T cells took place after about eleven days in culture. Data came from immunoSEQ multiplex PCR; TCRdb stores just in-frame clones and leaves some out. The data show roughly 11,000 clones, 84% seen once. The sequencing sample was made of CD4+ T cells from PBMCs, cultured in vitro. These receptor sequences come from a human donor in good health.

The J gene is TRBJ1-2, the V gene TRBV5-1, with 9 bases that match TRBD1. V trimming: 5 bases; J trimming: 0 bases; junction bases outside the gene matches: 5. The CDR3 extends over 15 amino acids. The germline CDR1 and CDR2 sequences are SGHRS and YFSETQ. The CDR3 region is CASRRQGGTNYGYTF. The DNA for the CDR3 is TGCGCCAGCAGGCGACAGGGGGGCACTAACTATGGCTACACCTTC.

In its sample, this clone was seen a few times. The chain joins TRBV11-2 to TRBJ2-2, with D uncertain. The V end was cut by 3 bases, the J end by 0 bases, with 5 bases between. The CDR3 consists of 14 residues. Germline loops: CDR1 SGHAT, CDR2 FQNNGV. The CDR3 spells CASSFRTNTGELFF. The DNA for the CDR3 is TGTGCCAGCAGCTTCCGGACGAACACCGGGGAGCTGTTTTTT.

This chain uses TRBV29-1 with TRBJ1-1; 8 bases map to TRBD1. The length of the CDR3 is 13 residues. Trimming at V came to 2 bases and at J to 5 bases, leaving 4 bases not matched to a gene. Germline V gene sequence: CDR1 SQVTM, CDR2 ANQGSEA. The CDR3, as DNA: TGCAGCGTTGAAAAAACAGGGGGGACTGAAGCTTTCTTT. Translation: CSVEKTGGTEAFF.

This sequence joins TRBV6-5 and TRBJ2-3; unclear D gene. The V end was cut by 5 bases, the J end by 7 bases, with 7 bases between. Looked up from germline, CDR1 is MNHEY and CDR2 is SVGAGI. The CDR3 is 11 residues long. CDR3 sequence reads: CASSTGNTQYF. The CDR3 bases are TGTGCCAGCAGTACTGGAAATACGCAGTATTTT.

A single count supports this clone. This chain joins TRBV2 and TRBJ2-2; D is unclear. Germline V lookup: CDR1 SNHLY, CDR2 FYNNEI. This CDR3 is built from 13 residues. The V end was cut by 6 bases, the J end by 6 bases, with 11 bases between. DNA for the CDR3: TGTGCCAGCAGGGCCGTGGGTGCCGGGGAGCTGTTTTTT. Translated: CASRAVGAGELFF. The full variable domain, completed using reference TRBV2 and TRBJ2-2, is EPEVTQTPSHQVTQMGQEVILRCVPISNHLYFYWYRQILGQKVEFLVSFYNNEISEKSEIFDDQFSVERPDGSNFTLKIRSTKLEDSAMYFCASRAVGAGELFFGEGSRLTVL.

CDR3 bases: TGCGCCAGCAGCTTGGCGGGGGAAACTGAAGCTTTCTTT. It translates to CASSLAGETEAFF. This chain links TRBV5-1 with TRBJ1-1, with D perhaps matching TRBD1 (5 bases). The CDR3 contains 13 residues. Trimming left V 0 bases short and J 5 bases short, with 8 bases between. CDR1 SGHRS and CDR2 YFSETQ come from the germline V gene.

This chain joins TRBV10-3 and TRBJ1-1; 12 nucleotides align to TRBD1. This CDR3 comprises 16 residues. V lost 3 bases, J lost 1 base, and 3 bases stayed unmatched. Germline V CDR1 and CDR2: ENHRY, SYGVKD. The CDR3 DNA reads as TGTGCCATCAGTGAATCGGGACAGGGGGCGAACACTGAAGCTTTCTTT. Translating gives CAISESGQGANTEAFF.

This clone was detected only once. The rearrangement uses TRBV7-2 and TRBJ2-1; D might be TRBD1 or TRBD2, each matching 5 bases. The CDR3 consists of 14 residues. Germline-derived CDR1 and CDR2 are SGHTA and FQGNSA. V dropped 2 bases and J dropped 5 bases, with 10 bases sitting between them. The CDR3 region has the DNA TGTGCCAGCAGCTTACAGGGACCACACAATGAGCAGTTCTTC. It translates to CASSLQGPHNEQFF.

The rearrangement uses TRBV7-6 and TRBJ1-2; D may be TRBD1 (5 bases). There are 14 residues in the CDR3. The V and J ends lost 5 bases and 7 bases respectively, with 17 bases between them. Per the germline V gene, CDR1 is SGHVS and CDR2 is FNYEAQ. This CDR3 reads CASSRLSVQGGYTF. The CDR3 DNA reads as TGTGCCAGCAGCCGCCTCAGTGTCCAGGGTGGCTACACCTTC.

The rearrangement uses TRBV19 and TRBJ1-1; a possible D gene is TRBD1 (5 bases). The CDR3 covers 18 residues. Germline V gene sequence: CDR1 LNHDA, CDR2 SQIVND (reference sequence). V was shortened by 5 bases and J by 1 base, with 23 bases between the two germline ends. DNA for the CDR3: TGTGCCAGTAGTCTCCAAAACCCCTGGGGGGGGAGGAACACTGAAGCTTTCTTT. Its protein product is CASSLQNPWGGRNTEAFF.

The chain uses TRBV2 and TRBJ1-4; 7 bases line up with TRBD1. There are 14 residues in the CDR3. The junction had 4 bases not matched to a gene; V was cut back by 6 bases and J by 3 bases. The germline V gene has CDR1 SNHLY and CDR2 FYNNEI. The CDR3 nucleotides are TGTGCCAGCAGCGGCAGGGGGGCTAATGAAAAACTGTTTTTT. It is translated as CASSGRGANEKLFF.

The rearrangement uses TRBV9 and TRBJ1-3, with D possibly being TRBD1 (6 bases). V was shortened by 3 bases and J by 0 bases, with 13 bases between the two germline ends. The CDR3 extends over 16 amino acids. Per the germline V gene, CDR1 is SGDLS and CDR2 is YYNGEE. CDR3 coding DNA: TGTGCCAGCAGCGAAACCGGGACATACTCTGGAAACACCATATATTTT. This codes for CASSETGTYSGNTIYF.

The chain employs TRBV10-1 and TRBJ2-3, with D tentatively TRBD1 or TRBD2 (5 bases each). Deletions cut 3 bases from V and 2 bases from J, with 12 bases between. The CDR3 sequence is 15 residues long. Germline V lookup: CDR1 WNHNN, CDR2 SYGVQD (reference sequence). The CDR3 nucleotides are TGCGCCAGCAGTGATATGGGGACCCTCACAGATACGCAGTATTTT. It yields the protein CASSDMGTLTDTQYF.

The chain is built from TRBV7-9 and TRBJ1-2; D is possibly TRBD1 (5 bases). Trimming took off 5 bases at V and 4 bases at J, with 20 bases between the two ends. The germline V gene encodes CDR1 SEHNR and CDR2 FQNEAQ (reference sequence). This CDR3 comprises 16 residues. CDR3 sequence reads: CASSGGQNPVGYGYTF. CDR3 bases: TGTGCCAGCAGCGGAGGACAAAACCCTGTAGGCTATGGCTACACCTTC.

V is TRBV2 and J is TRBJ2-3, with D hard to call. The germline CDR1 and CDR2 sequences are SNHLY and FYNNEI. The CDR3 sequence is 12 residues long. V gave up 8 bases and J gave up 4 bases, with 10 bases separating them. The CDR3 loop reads CASLLGSDTQYF. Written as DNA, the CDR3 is TGTGCCAGCCTTTTAGGTTCAGATACGCAGTATTTT.